The 16 T cell receptor beta chains below all came from one sample that was sequenced in a study of blood T cell repertoires in COVID-19. TCRdb's table, derived via immunoSEQ multiplex PCR, lists solely in-frame clones and lacks some. The sample consists of about 97,000 clones, approximately 92% of them appearing once. Sequences were obtained from peripheral blood. These receptors were taken from a man between 18 and 35 years old with acute or convalescent COVID-19.

The chain links TRBV5-1 to TRBJ1-4; 9 bases are a match to TRBD1. This CDR3 spans 15 amino acids. The trim removed 3 bases at V and 7 bases at J, leaving 7 bases unmatched. Per the germline V gene, CDR1 is SGHRS and CDR2 is YFSETQ. CDR3 sequence: CASSSHRGQGEKLFF. DNA for the CDR3: TGCGCCAGCAGCTCCCACAGGGGGCAGGGTGAAAAACTGTTTTTT.

This rearrangement joins TRBV9 to TRBJ2-1; 15 bases agree with TRBD2. CDR3 length equals 15 residues. V lost 3 bases and J lost 6; bases outside the gene matches: 1. In germline, CDR1 is SGDLS, CDR2 YYNGEE. The CDR3 sequence is CASSGTSGGVNEQFF. CDR3 nucleotide sequence: TGTGCCAGCAGCGGGACTAGCGGGGGGGTCAATGAGCAGTTCTTC.

The chain joins TRBV6-2 or TRBV6-3 to TRBJ2-1; TRBD2 matches at 8 bases. Trimming took 0 bases from V and 4 from J; bases not matched to a gene: 8. The germline V gene has CDR1 MNHEY and CDR2 SVGEGT. This CDR3 spans 17 amino acids. In DNA form, the CDR3 reads TGTGCCAGCAGTTACTCAGTAGAACTAGCGGATTACAATGAGCAGTTCTTC. Its translation is CASSYSVELADYNEQFF.

The chain joins TRBV5-6 to TRBJ1-2; 7 positions match TRBD1. CDR3 length: 13 amino acids. From germline, CDR1 is SGHDT and CDR2 YYEEEE. Trimming cost V 2 bases and J 5 bases; bases outside gene matches: 3. The CDR3 DNA sequence: TGTGCCAGCAGCTTAGACAGGGTGTATGGCTACACCTTC. Translating it yields CASSLDRVYGYTF.

This clone occurred a few times. In DNA, the CDR3 is TGTGCCAGCAGCTTAGAGCGGAAGGAAGCTTTCTTT. Encoded protein: CASSLERKEAFF. V is TRBV7-9 and J is TRBJ1-1, with D unresolved. V lost 1 base to trimming and J lost 8 bases, with 8 bases between them. CDR1 is SEHNR, CDR2 FQNEAQ, per germline (reference sequence). The CDR3 length is 12 residues.

The gene calls are TRBV3-1 (or the pseudogene TRBV3-2) and TRBJ1-6, with D perhaps matching TRBD1 (6 bases). Germline-derived CDR1 and CDR2 are LGHDT and YNNKEL (reference sequence). V shed 1 base and J shed 7 bases, with 11 bases lying between them. The CDR3 length is 15 residues. The CDR3 DNA is TGTGCCAGCAGCCAAGCAACAGGGAAAAATTCACCCCTCCACTTT. Its translation: CASSQATGKNSPLHF.

The chain joins TRBV4-1 to TRBJ1-5; D is possibly TRBD1 (5 bases). Deletions cut 1 base from V and 8 bases from J, with 18 bases between. This CDR3 region has 16 residues. The germline V gene has CDR1 MGHRA and CDR2 YSYEKL. CDR3 amino acids: CASSQGDGILREPQHF. CDR3 DNA sequence: TGCGCCAGCAGCCAAGGAGATGGAATCCTCAGGGAGCCCCAGCATTTT.

This chain links TRBV5-5 with TRBJ1-6, with 9 bases lining up with TRBD1. CDR1 is SGHKS and CDR2 is YYEKEE in the germline V gene (reference sequence). Losses at the gene ends were 4 bases for V and 1 base for J; bases not matched to a gene: 6. This CDR3 region has 17 residues. CDR3 amino acids: CASSLSTGGSYNSPLHF. For the CDR3, the DNA is TGTGCCAGCAGCCTATCGACAGGGGGATCCTATAATTCACCCCTCCACTTT.

The chain carries TRBV5-1 and TRBJ2-3; D gene ambiguous. Germline V gene sequence: CDR1 SGHRS, CDR2 YFSETQ. This CDR3 has 15 amino acids. The V and J ends lost 0 bases and 0 bases respectively, with 8 bases between them. Here the CDR3 DNA reads TGCGCCAGCAGCTTGGCCCGACTTAGCACAGATACGCAGTATTTT. It specifies CASSLARLSTDTQYF. Based on the CDR3 plus reference TRBV5-1 and TRBJ2-3, the full variable domain is KAGVTQTPRYLIKTRGQQVTLSCSPISGHRSVSWYQQTPGQGLQFLFEYFSETQRNKGNFPGRFSGRQFSNSRSEMNVSTLELGDSALYLCASSLARLSTDTQYFGPGTRLTVL.

In this sample, this clone turned up once. V and J are TRBV30 and TRBJ1-6; TRBD1 aligns across 8 bases. The CDR3 extends over 16 amino acids. Germline CDR1 and CDR2: GTSNPN and SVGIG (reference sequence). Losses at the gene ends were 3 bases for V and 7 bases for J; bases not matched to a gene: 11. The CDR3 nucleotides are TGTGCCTGGAGGGGCCCCGACAGGGGCAGGAATTCACCCCTCCACTTT. Translation gives CAWRGPDRGRNSPLHF.

With regard to this clone: The same CDR3 also results from other DNA sequences found in this sample. V and J are TRBV18 and TRBJ1-1, with TRBD1 as a possible D gene (5 bases). The germline V and J ends were trimmed by 0 bases and 4 bases, with 9 bases remaining between them. This CDR3 has 14 residues. Looked up from germline, CDR1 is KGHSH and CDR2 is LQKENI. CDR3 sequence reads: CASSPPRGGTEAFF. DNA of the CDR3: TGTGCCAGCTCACCACCACGGGGGGGCACTGAAGCTTTCTTT.

This chain joins TRBV11-3 and TRBJ1-1; D unclear. The CDR3 is made up of 13 amino acids. Between the trimmed V and J ends, which lost 2 bases and 4 bases, there was a span of 8 bases. Germline V gives CDR1 SGHNT, CDR2 YENEEA. CDR3 sequence (DNA): TGTGCCAGCAGCTTATTGAGTGTCACTGAAGCTTTCTTT. It encodes CASSLLSVTEAFF. The full variable domain, its missing parts supplied by reference TRBV11-3 and TRBJ1-1, is EAGVVQSPRYKIIEKKQPVAFWCNPISGHNTLYWYLQNLGQGPELLIRYENEEAVDDSQLPKDRFSAERLKGVDSTLKIQPAELGDSAVYLCASSLLSVTEAFFGQGTRLTVV.

The chain carries TRBV18 and TRBJ2-7; TRBD1 is a possible D gene (5 bases). V lost 0 bases and J lost 9, with 15 bases in between. This CDR3 comprises 14 residues. The V gene's germline CDR1 is KGHSH and CDR2 LQKENI. The CDR3 coding sequence is TGTGCCAGCTCACCACCGGGGCAGGGCACCGCGCAGTACTTC. It yields the protein CASSPPGQGTAQYF.

This clone is a singleton in its sample. This chain uses TRBV9 with TRBJ2-1; 10 nucleotides line up with TRBD1. CDR3 length equals 16 residues. Per the germline V gene, CDR1 is SGDLS and CDR2 is YYNGEE. Unmatched junction bases numbered 6, after V lost 0 bases and J lost 6 bases. The DNA for the CDR3 is TGTGCCAGCAGCGTAGGAGACAGGGGGCTAGGCAATGAGCAGTTCTTC. Its protein product is CASSVGDRGLGNEQFF. Full variable domain (rest looked up from reference TRBV9 and TRBJ2-1): DSGVTQTPKHLITATGQRVTLRCSPRSGDLSVYWYQQSLDQGLQFLIQYYNGEERAKGNILERFSAQQFPDLHSELNLSSLELGDSALYFCASSVGDRGLGNEQFFGPGTRLTVL.

This chain links TRBV24-1 with TRBJ1-4, with 9 bases that match TRBD1. Per germline, CDR1 KGHDR and CDR2 SFDVKD. The CDR3 totals 16 residues. V dropped 3 bases and J dropped 7; count of bases not matched to a gene: 8. CDR3 nucleotide sequence: TGTGCCACCAGTGATCCACCGGGACAGGGTGGTGAAAAACTGTTTTTT. Protein product: CATSDPPGQGGEKLFF.

The V call is TRBV6-5, the J call TRBJ1-1; no reliable D call. Germline V lookup: CDR1 MNHEY, CDR2 SVGAGI. This CDR3 has 14 amino acids. V lost 6 bases, J lost 7 bases, and 18 bases lay in between. Here the CDR3 reads CASSPEGVQIEAFF. For the CDR3, the DNA is TGTGCCAGCAGCCCCGAGGGCGTCCAGATTGAAGCTTTCTTT.